A selection of T cell receptor beta chains follows, all from one sample in a study of blood T cells in healthy people across ages. TCRdb used MiXCR to reprocess the 5' RACE reads, holding one entry per CDR3 protein. The table records 700,000 to 900,000 distinct CDR3 sequences, roughly 24% of them present only once. The same data also contributed to another study, on T cells of mothers and their children.

Material: blood. These receptor sequences come from a boy younger than 18 in good health. Each CDR3 is given with its conserved first and last residue. D genes are given only for firm matches. The size of a clone is reported for some rows only, either as once, few or many, or as a class for expanded clones.

j_gene: TRBJ2-2; v_gene: TRBV25-1; abundance: few; d_gene: NA; CDR3aa: CASSLRVDTGELFF; CDR3nt: TGTGCCAGCAGTCTCAGAGTCGACACCGGGGAGCTGTTTTTT
j_gene: TRBJ2-5; v_gene: TRBV7-9; abundance: NA; d_gene: NA; CDR3aa: CASSSGVRTGRYQETQYF; CDR3nt: TGTGCCAGCAGCTCGGGAGTCAGAACTGGACGGTACCAAGAGACCCAGTACTTC
j_gene: TRBJ2-6; v_gene: TRBV4-2; abundance: many; d_gene: TRBD1; CDR3aa: CASSQGTGVSGANVLTF; CDR3nt: TGTGCCAGCAGCCAAGGGACAGGGGTCTCTGGGGCCAACGTCCTGACTTTC
j_gene: TRBJ1-3; v_gene: TRBV20-1; abundance: few; d_gene: NA; CDR3aa: CSAKFQGSSGNTIYF; CDR3nt: TGCAGTGCTAAATTTCAGGGAAGCTCTGGAAACACCATATATTTT
j_gene: TRBJ2-3; v_gene: TRBV6-5; abundance: few; d_gene: NA; CDR3aa: CASRRTPTDTQYF; CDR3nt: TGTGCCAGCAGACGTACACCGACAGATACGCAGTATTTT
j_gene: TRBJ2-7; v_gene: TRBV18; abundance: NA; d_gene: TRBD2; CDR3aa: CASSSLKGTRGEQYF; CDR3nt: TGTGCCAGCTCATCCTTGAAAGGGACTAGAGGCGAGCAGTACTTC
j_gene: TRBJ1-1; v_gene: TRBV5-1; abundance: few; d_gene: NA; CDR3aa: CASSLGRGANTEAFF; CDR3nt: TGCGCCAGCAGCTTGGGTCGGGGGGCGAACACTGAAGCTTTCTTT
j_gene: TRBJ1-1; v_gene: TRBV7-9; abundance: few; d_gene: NA; CDR3aa: CASSIMGRGEATEAFF; CDR3nt: TGTGCCAGCAGCATTATGGGTCGGGGCGAAGCCACTGAAGCTTTCTTT
j_gene: TRBJ2-1; v_gene: TRBV27; abundance: few; d_gene: NA; CDR3aa: CASSLSINYNEQFF; CDR3nt: TGTGCCAGCAGTTTATCAATTAACTACAATGAGCAGTTCTTC
j_gene: TRBJ1-1; v_gene: TRBV6-5; abundance: NA; d_gene: NA; CDR3aa: CASSYSGTTEAFF; CDR3nt: TGTGCCAGCAGTTACTCAGGGACGACTGAAGCTTTCTTT
j_gene: TRBJ2-2; v_gene: TRBV7-3; abundance: few; d_gene: NA; CDR3aa: CASSLNPRTGELFF; CDR3nt: TGTGCCAGCAGCTTAAACCCGAGGACCGGGGAGCTGTTTTTT
j_gene: TRBJ2-7; v_gene: TRBV20-1; abundance: NA; d_gene: TRBD2; CDR3aa: CSAKAGDSYEQYF; CDR3nt: TGCAGTGCCAAAGCGGGGGACTCCTACGAGCAGTACTTC
j_gene: TRBJ2-3; v_gene: TRBV25-1; abundance: NA; d_gene: NA; CDR3aa: CASSSFIGASTDTQYF; CDR3nt: TGTGCCAGCAGCTCCTTCATTGGAGCTAGCACAGATACGCAGTATTTT
j_gene: TRBJ2-7; v_gene: TRBV7-9; abundance: few; d_gene: NA; CDR3aa: CASSFVVGQGYEQYF; CDR3nt: TGTGCCAGCAGCTTCGTGGTGGGGCAGGGCTACGAGCAGTACTTC
j_gene: TRBJ2-1; v_gene: TRBV11-2; abundance: few; d_gene: TRBD1; CDR3aa: CASSLDLHRGKSTYNEQFF; CDR3nt: TGTGCCAGCAGCTTAGATCTACACAGGGGGAAATCTACATACAATGAGCAGTTCTTC
j_gene: TRBJ1-1; v_gene: TRBV5-1; abundance: many; d_gene: NA; CDR3aa: CASSLDLTEAFF; CDR3nt: TGCGCCAGCAGCTTGGATCTCACTGAAGCTTTCTTT
j_gene: TRBJ2-3; v_gene: TRBV7-9; abundance: NA; d_gene: TRBD2; CDR3aa: CASSTRLATDTQYF; CDR3nt: TGTGCCAGCAGCACCCGACTAGCCACAGATACGCAGTATTTT
j_gene: TRBJ2-5; v_gene: TRBV15; abundance: NA; d_gene: NA; CDR3aa: CATSGLDSQETQYF; CDR3nt: TGTGCCACCAGCGGACTGGACAGCCAAGAGACCCAGTACTTC
j_gene: TRBJ1-1; v_gene: TRBV15; abundance: NA; d_gene: NA; CDR3aa: CATSDRLTEAFF; CDR3nt: TGTGCCACCAGCGACAGGTTGACTGAAGCTTTCTTT
j_gene: TRBJ2-3; v_gene: TRBV20-1; abundance: few; d_gene: TRBD2; CDR3aa: CSAWPLAGGITDTQYF; CDR3nt: TGCAGTGCCTGGCCATTAGCGGGGGGGATCACAGATACGCAGTATTTT
j_gene: TRBJ1-4; v_gene: TRBV5-1; abundance: few; d_gene: NA; CDR3aa: CASSLQRMDEKLFF; CDR3nt: TGCGCCAGCAGCTTGCAGAGGATGGATGAAAAACTGTTTTTT
j_gene: TRBJ2-7; v_gene: TRBV20-1; abundance: few; d_gene: TRBD2; CDR3aa: CSARRGGATYEQYF; CDR3nt: TGCAGTGCCCGTCGCGGGGGTGCAACCTACGAGCAGTACTTC
j_gene: TRBJ1-2; v_gene: TRBV19; abundance: NA; d_gene: NA; CDR3aa: CASSSTSGGYTF; CDR3nt: TGTGCCAGTAGCTCGACTTCGGGGGGCTACACCTTC
j_gene: TRBJ2-5; v_gene: TRBV7-2; abundance: NA; d_gene: NA; CDR3aa: CASSLRRGQGETQYF; CDR3nt: TGTGCCAGCAGCCTCCGCCGAGGGCAGGGAGAGACCCAGTACTTC
j_gene: TRBJ2-5; v_gene: TRBV5-1; abundance: NA; d_gene: NA; CDR3aa: CAGSFSGETQYF; CDR3nt: TGCGCCGGCAGCTTTTCGGGAGAGACCCAGTACTTC
j_gene: TRBJ2-1; v_gene: TRBV7-3; abundance: NA; d_gene: TRBD1; CDR3aa: CASSVGTGYNEQFF; CDR3nt: TGTGCCAGCAGCGTAGGGACAGGGTACAATGAGCAGTTCTTC
j_gene: TRBJ2-5; v_gene: TRBV10-2; abundance: NA; d_gene: TRBD1; CDR3aa: CASRETGGATAQYF; CDR3nt: TGCGCCAGCAGGGAAACAGGGGGCGCAACGGCCCAGTACTTC
j_gene: TRBJ2-2; v_gene: TRBV2; abundance: few; d_gene: NA; CDR3aa: CASRPVWGTGELFF; CDR3nt: TGTGCCAGCAGGCCGGTATGGGGAACCGGGGAGCTGTTTTTT
j_gene: TRBJ2-6; v_gene: TRBV30; abundance: NA; d_gene: NA; CDR3aa: CAWSVHLGTGGANVLTF; CDR3nt: TGTGCCTGGAGTGTGCACCTTGGGACGGGCGGGGCCAACGTCCTGACTTTC
j_gene: TRBJ2-4; v_gene: TRBV7-9; abundance: many; d_gene: NA; CDR3aa: CASSSRTAKNIQYF; CDR3nt: TGTGCCAGCAGCTCCCGCACGGCCAAAAACATTCAGTACTTC
j_gene: TRBJ1-2; v_gene: TRBV6-5; abundance: few; d_gene: NA; CDR3aa: CASRYRETYGYTF; CDR3nt: TGTGCCAGCAGGTACAGGGAAACCTATGGCTACACCTTC
j_gene: TRBJ2-2; v_gene: TRBV7-3; abundance: NA; d_gene: NA; CDR3aa: CASSDGPNTGELFF; CDR3nt: TGTGCCAGCAGCGACGGCCCGAACACCGGGGAGCTGTTTTTT
j_gene: TRBJ2-1; v_gene: TRBV7-8; abundance: NA; d_gene: NA; CDR3aa: CASSSLMWVVYNEQFF; CDR3nt: TGTGCCAGCAGCTCCCTTATGTGGGTAGTCTACAATGAGCAGTTCTTC
j_gene: TRBJ1-4; v_gene: TRBV6-1; abundance: few; d_gene: NA; CDR3aa: CASSEDPGRTNEKLFF; CDR3nt: TGTGCCAGCTCCGAAGACCCAGGGAGAACTAATGAAAAACTGTTTTTT
j_gene: TRBJ1-2; v_gene: TRBV27; abundance: NA; d_gene: NA; CDR3aa: CASSFAGAPTNYGYTF; CDR3nt: TGTGCCAGCAGTTTCGCAGGGGCCCCTACTAACTATGGCTACACCTTC
j_gene: TRBJ2-7; v_gene: TRBV12-3/TRBV12-4; abundance: NA; d_gene: NA; CDR3aa: CASTLFGGQYYEQYF; CDR3nt: TGTGCCAGCACTCTGTTCGGGGGACAGTACTACGAGCAGTACTTC